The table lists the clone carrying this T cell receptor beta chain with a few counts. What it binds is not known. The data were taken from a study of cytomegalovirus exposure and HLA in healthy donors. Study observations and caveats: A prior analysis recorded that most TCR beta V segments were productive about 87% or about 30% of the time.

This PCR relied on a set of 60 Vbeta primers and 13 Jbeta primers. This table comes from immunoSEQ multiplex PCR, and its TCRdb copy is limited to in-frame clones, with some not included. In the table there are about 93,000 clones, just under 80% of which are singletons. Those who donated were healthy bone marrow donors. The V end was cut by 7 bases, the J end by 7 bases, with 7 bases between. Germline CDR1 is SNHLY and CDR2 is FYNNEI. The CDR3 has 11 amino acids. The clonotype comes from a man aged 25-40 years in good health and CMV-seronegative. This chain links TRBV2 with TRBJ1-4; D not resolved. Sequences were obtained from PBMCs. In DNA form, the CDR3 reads TGTGCCAGCATAACAGCTGAAAAACTGTTTTTT. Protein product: CASITAEKLFF.